The 25 T cell receptor beta chains listed next were all sequenced from one sample in a study of T cells in Graves' hyperthyroidism and ophthalmopathy. Authors of the study amplified TCR beta CDR3 regions from RNA transcripts. Primed by the HTBI set, a first-round RT-PCR was run on the TCR CDR3. MiXCR was run by TCRdb on the multiplex PCR reads, yielding one entry per CDR3 protein. The data hold approximately 300,000 distinct CDR3 sequences, with over 15% observed a single time. The specimen was blood. These receptors all come from a woman aged 55-69 years with Graves' ophthalmopathy.

V usage is TRBV7-8 and J usage is TRBJ2-1; perhaps D is TRBD1 or TRBD2 (6 bases each). The CDR3 has 14 amino acids. Germline lookup yields CDR1 SGHVS and CDR2 FQNEAQ. The V gene lost 2 bases and the J gene lost 9 bases, with 14 bases spanning the gap. The CDR3 DNA is TGTGCCAGCAGCTTATTGGCCGGGGGCAGTGAGCAGTTCTTC. Translation: CASSLLAGGSEQFF.

This clonotype appeared a few times. This chain joins TRBV7-9 and TRBJ2-6; maybe TRBD2 (6 bases). V was shortened by 5 bases and J by 0 bases, with 11 bases between the two germline ends. The germline gives CDR1 SEHNR, CDR2 FQNEAQ (reference sequence). CDR3 length: 16 residues. This chain's CDR3 is CASSPPGASGANVLTF. The CDR3 DNA reads as TGTGCCAGCAGCCCACCGGGAGCCTCTGGGGCCAACGTCCTGACTTTC.

This clonotype came up many times. The rearrangement uses TRBV7-8 and TRBJ2-7, with D perhaps TRBD2 (5 bases). Germline CDR1 and CDR2: SGHVS and FQNEAQ. The CDR3 sequence is 14 residues long. V dropped 4 bases and J dropped 4 bases, with 14 bases sitting between them. The DNA for the CDR3 is TGTGCCAGCAGCTCGGACGGCCCGGGATACGAGCAGTACTTC. As protein: CASSSDGPGYEQYF.

This clonotype was detected many times. CDR3 sequence reads: CASRTTGGISEQFF. The CDR3 bases are TGTGCCAGCAGAACGACAGGGGGGATCAGTGAGCAGTTCTTC. The rearrangement links TRBV6-2 or TRBV6-3 to TRBJ2-1, with 9 bases fitting TRBD1. The CDR3 runs 14 residues. V gave up 6 bases and J gave up 9 bases; unmatched junction bases: 9. The V gene's germline CDR1 is MNHEY and CDR2 SVGEGT.

There are many counts of this clonotype. The CDR3 reads CASSRRRESPYGYTF. CDR3 bases: TGTGCCAGCTCACGACGACGTGAATCCCCCTATGGCTACACCTTC. This sequence joins TRBV18 and TRBJ1-2; D call uncertain. This CDR3 has 15 amino acids. In germline, CDR1 is KGHSH, CDR2 LQKENI. V was pared by 4 bases and J by 4 bases, with 16 bases between.

There are many counts of this clonotype. The chain uses TRBV27 and TRBJ1-1; D ambiguous. Germline assignment: CDR1 MNHEY and CDR2 SMNVEV (reference sequence). This CDR3 has 19 amino acids. Between the trimmed V and J ends, which lost 0 bases and 1 base, there was a span of 21 bases. The CDR3 here is CASSLSPRPIAAANTEAFF. In DNA form, the CDR3 reads TGTGCCAGCAGTTTATCCCCTCGTCCAATCGCGGCGGCGAACACTGAAGCTTTCTTT.

The J gene is TRBJ1-3, the V gene TRBV20-1; TRBD1 aligns across 9 bases. The CDR3 has 19 residues. With 1 base clipped from V and 2 bases from J, the junction kept 15 bases outside the gene matches. In germline, CDR1 is DFQATT, CDR2 SNEGSKA (reference sequence). The CDR3 DNA is TGCAGTGCTAGAGTGGACAGGGGTTCCTGGACTGCACCTGGAAACACCATATATTTT. Protein sequence: CSARVDRGSWTAPGNTIYF.

This clonotype was seen at least ten times. This rearrangement joins TRBV7-2 to TRBJ2-1; 15 bases agree with TRBD2. Germline V CDR1 and CDR2: SGHTA, FQGNSA. V shed 5 bases, J shed 2 bases, and the junction held 10 bases outside the gene matches. CDR3 size: 19 residues. The CDR3, as DNA: TGTGCCAGCAGCGAGGTGGGACTAGCGGGAGGCTACACCTACAATGAGCAGTTCTTC. Translation gives CASSEVGLAGGYTYNEQFF.

This clonotype was seen a few times. V and J are TRBV7-2 and TRBJ2-2, with 8 bases fitting TRBD1. Germline V gene sequence: CDR1 SGHTA, CDR2 FQGNSA. The CDR3 is made up of 16 amino acids. V lost 2 bases and J lost 4; bases outside the gene matches: 6. CDR3: CASSLRQGAFTGELFF. For the CDR3, the DNA is TGTGCCAGCAGCTTAAGGCAGGGGGCCTTCACCGGGGAGCTGTTTTTT.

This chain joins TRBV7-2 and TRBJ1-6; TRBD1 is a possible D gene (6 bases). With 5 bases removed from V and 6 bases from J, the gap between germline ends came to 11 bases. This CDR3 is built from 14 residues. Germline CDR1 is SGHTA and CDR2 is FQGNSA. The CDR3 loop reads CASSPRGLNSPLHF. Written as DNA, the CDR3 is TGTGCCAGCAGCCCCAGGGGCCTTAATTCACCCCTCCACTTT. Full variable domain (missing parts from reference TRBV7-2 and TRBJ1-6): GAGVSQSPSNKVTEKGKDVELRCDPISGHTALYWYRQSLGQGLEFLIYFQGNSAPDKSGLPSDRFSAERTGGSVSTLTIQRTQQEDSAVYLCASSPRGLNSPLHFGNGTRLTVT.

This clonotype has just a few counts. The J gene is TRBJ1-5, the V gene TRBV7-2; TRBD1 might be the D (5 bases). Between the trimmed V and J ends, which lost 5 bases and 5 bases, there was a span of 19 bases. Germline values: CDR1 SGHTA, CDR2 FQGNSA. The CDR3 is made up of 16 amino acids. The CDR3 bases are TGTGCCAGCAGCCCAGGGTCGGGGGGAGGGCATCAGCCCCAGCATTTT. It codes for CASSPGSGGGHQPQHF.

The chain employs TRBV30 and TRBJ1-4, with D maybe TRBD1 (6 bases). This CDR3 spans 14 amino acids. V lost 7 bases to trimming and J lost 4 bases, with 16 bases between them. Germline lookup yields CDR1 GTSNPN and CDR2 SVGIG (reference sequence). The CDR3 coding sequence is TGTGCCTCCCTAAGGGGGGACGGTAATGAAAAACTGTTTTTT. Amino acids: CASLRGDGNEKLFF.

This clonotype was seen ten or more times. The CDR3 protein is CASSEVYGQGDIQYF. The DNA of the CDR3 is TGTGCCAGCAGTGAAGTCTACGGACAGGGAGACATTCAGTACTTC. J is TRBJ2-4 and V is TRBV6-1; 8 positions match TRBD1. The V gene's germline CDR1 is MNHNS and CDR2 SASEGT. This CDR3 spans 15 amino acids. V gave up 1 base and J gave up 8 bases; unmatched junction bases: 7.

This clonotype was observed at least ten times. The chain employs TRBV28 and TRBJ2-7; TRBD2 agrees at 8 bases. Per the germline V gene, CDR1 is MDHEN and CDR2 is SYDVKM. The ends lost 7 bases at V and 5 bases at J; junction bases unmatched: 10. CDR3 size: 14 residues. The CDR3 coding sequence is TGTGCCAGCACCTCTCCGGGAGGGGCCAACGAGCAGTACTTC. Translation gives CASTSPGGANEQYF.

V and J are TRBV7-9 and TRBJ1-2, with TRBD1 as a possible D gene (6 bases). Germline V gene data show CDR1 as SEHNR and CDR2 as FQNEAQ (reference sequence). V lost 6 bases and J lost 5, with 19 bases in between. The CDR3 has 15 amino acids. CDR3 amino acids: CASRVVKGERYGYTF. In DNA, the CDR3 is TGTGCCAGCAGGGTCGTCAAGGGGGAAAGGTATGGCTACACCTTC.

This clonotype was picked up a small number of times. The chain couples TRBV9 to TRBJ2-2; no clear D. This CDR3 comprises 14 residues. The V gene's germline CDR1 is SGDLS and CDR2 YYNGEE. V dropped 0 bases and J dropped 3 bases, with 6 bases sitting between them. The CDR3 nucleotides read TGTGCCAGCAGCGTAGTTGCAGACACCGGGGAGCTGTTTTTT. The encoded protein is CASSVVADTGELFF.

This clonotype showed up many times. Here the CDR3 reads CASRTGTQYF. DNA of the CDR3: TGTGCCAGCCGGACTGGAACGCAGTATTTT. The chain is built from TRBV2 and TRBJ2-3; D might be TRBD2 (5 bases). Looked up from germline, CDR1 is SNHLY and CDR2 is FYNNEI. CDR3 length: 10 residues. The V end lost 8 bases, the J end lost 9 bases, and 9 bases lay between the germline ends.

This chain links TRBV11-2 with TRBJ2-4; the D gene could be TRBD1 or TRBD2 (5 bases each). This CDR3 contains 12 residues. Germline V CDR1 and CDR2: SGHAT, FQNNGV. V was shortened by 4 bases and J by 8 bases, with 9 bases between the two germline ends. CDR3 coding DNA: TGTGCCAGCAGCTCGGGACGGGACATTCAGTACTTC. Translated: CASSSGRDIQYF.

This clonotype was seen a few times. The rearrangement uses TRBV4-2 and TRBJ2-3, with a tentative D call TRBD1 (6 bases). The CDR3 totals 13 residues. V lost 0 bases to trimming and J lost 5 bases, with 6 bases between them. CDR1 and CDR2 (germline): LGHNA, YNFKEQ. The chain's CDR3 is CASSQDRGDTQYF. DNA of the CDR3: TGTGCCAGCAGCCAAGACAGGGGAGATACGCAGTATTTT.

This clonotype was detected a few times. The J gene is TRBJ2-3, the V gene TRBV7-9; D not certain. This CDR3 spans 15 amino acids. Germline V gives CDR1 SEHNR, CDR2 FQNEAQ (reference sequence). Trimming stripped 4 bases from V and 2 bases from J, with 13 bases between. DNA for the CDR3: TGTGCCAGCAGCTACAACCCAGGTTCCACAGATACGCAGTATTTT. It is translated as CASSYNPGSTDTQYF.

The chain is built from TRBV2 and TRBJ1-5; 8 bases fit TRBD1. V shed 6 bases, J shed 7 bases, and the junction held 5 bases outside the gene matches. CDR1 and CDR2 from the germline V gene are SNHLY and FYNNEI. The CDR3 runs to 13 residues. CDR3 amino acids: CASRQQGGQPQHF. CDR3 bases: TGTGCCAGCAGACAACAGGGGGGGCAGCCCCAGCATTTT.

CDR3 protein: CASTYLLGQANTGELFF. The CDR3, as DNA: TGTGCCAGCACCTACTTACTAGGACAGGCGAACACCGGGGAGCTGTTTTTT. The chain combines TRBV5-8 with TRBJ2-2, with 7 bases matching TRBD1. CDR3 length: 17 amino acids. Trimming at V came to 6 bases and at J to 0 bases, leaving 11 bases not matched to a gene. Germline-derived CDR1 and CDR2 are SGHTS and YDEGEE.

In its sample, this clonotype was seen many times. V and J are TRBV12-3 or TRBV12-4 and TRBJ1-2; no firm D call. The CDR3 is 11 residues long. Trimming stripped 5 bases from V and 2 bases from J, with 3 bases between. The CDR3 protein is CASSMNYGYTF. DNA for the CDR3: TGTGCCAGCAGTATGAACTATGGCTACACCTTC.

In its sample, this clonotype was seen many times. The chain combines TRBV6-1 with TRBJ2-3; 9 nucleotides line up with TRBD2. The CDR3 is 14 amino acids. With V trimmed by 7 bases and J by 2 bases, 4 bases remained unmatched. Germline CDR1 is MNHNS and CDR2 is SASEGT. CDR3 DNA: TGTGCCAGCAAGGCGGGGGGGCCCACAGATACGCAGTATTTT. As protein: CASKAGGPTDTQYF.

The table lists this clonotype with a few counts. This chain uses TRBV20-1 with TRBJ2-7, with D possibly being TRBD1 (5 bases). The CDR3 totals 11 residues. V was shortened by 6 bases and J by 4 bases, with 10 bases between the two germline ends. Germline V gene lookup returns CDR1 DFQATT and CDR2 SNEGSKA (reference sequence). CDR3 DNA: TGCAGTGCCGACCAGGGTTACGAGCAGTACTTC. As protein: CSADQGYEQYF.